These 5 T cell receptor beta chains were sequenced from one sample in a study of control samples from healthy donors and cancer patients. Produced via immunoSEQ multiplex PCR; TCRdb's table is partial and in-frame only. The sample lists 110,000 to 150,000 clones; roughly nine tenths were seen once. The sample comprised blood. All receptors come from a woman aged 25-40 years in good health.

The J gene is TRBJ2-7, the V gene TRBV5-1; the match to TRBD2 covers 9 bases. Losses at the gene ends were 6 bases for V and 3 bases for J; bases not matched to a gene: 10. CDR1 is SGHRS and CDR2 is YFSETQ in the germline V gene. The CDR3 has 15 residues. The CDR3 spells CASTPRAGGDYEQYF. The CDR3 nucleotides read TGCGCCAGCACCCCACGGGCGGGGGGGGACTACGAGCAGTACTTC.

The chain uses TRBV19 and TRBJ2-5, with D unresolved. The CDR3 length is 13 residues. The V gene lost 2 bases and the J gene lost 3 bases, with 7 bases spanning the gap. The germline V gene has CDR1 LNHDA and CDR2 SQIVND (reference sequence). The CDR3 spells CASSIMGEETQYF. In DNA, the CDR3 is TGTGCCAGTAGTATAATGGGTGAAGAGACCCAGTACTTC. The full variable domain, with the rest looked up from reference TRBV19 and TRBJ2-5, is DGGITQSPKYLFRKEGQNVTLSCEQNLNHDAMYWYRQDPGQGLRLIYYSQIVNDFQKGDIAEGYSVSREKKESFPLTVTSAQKNPTAFYLCASSIMGEETQYFGPGTRLLVL.

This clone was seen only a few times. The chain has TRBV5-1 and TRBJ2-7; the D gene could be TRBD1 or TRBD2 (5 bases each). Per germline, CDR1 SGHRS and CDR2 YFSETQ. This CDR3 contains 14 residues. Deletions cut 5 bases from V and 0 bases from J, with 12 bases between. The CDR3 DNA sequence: TGCGCCAGCAGACCCGGGACGTACTCCTACGAGCAGTACTTC. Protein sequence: CASRPGTYSYEQYF.

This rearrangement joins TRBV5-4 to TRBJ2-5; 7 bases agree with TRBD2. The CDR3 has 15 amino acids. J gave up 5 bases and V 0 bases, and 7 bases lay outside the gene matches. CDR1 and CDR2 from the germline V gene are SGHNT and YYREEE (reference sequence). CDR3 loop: CASSLDGREGETQYF. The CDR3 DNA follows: TGTGCCAGCAGCTTGGACGGCAGGGAGGGCGAGACCCAGTACTTC. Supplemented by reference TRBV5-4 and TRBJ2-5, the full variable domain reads ETGVTQSPTHLIKTRGQQVTLRCSSQSGHNTVSWYQQALGQGPQFIFQYYREEENGRGNFPPRFSGLQFPNYSSELNVNALELDDSALYLCASSLDGREGETQYFGPGTRLLVL.

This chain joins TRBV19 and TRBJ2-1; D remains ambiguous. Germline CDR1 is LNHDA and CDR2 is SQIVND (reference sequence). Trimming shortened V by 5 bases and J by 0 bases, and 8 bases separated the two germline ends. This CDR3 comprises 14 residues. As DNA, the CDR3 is TGTGCCAGTAGTGTATTTAGCTCCTACAATGAGCAGTTCTTC. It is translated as CASSVFSSYNEQFF.